These T cell receptor beta chains were read from a single sample in a study of monozygotic twins with inflammatory bowel disease. For each CDR3 protein, TCRdb gives one entry from its re-call of the 5' RACE reads, without DNA. Listed are about 110,000 distinct CDR3 sequences; around 12% falls within the top ten. The sequenced sample was blood. The receptors come from a human donor with ulcerative colitis or Crohn's disease, or a healthy co-twin of an affected twin (not recorded which). CDR3s include the opening cysteine and the closing phenylalanine or tryptophan.

>TRBJ2-2|TRBV11-2
CASSLGAYTGELFF
>TRBJ1-2|TRBV5-1
CASSLEGVYGYTF
>TRBJ2-7|TRBV7-9
CASSLTATPPYEQYF
>TRBJ2-1|TRBV20-1
CSAPKSGRAHEQFF
>TRBJ2-3|TRBV11-1
CASSLDINGGTSTDTQYF
>TRBJ2-1|TRBV7-3
CASSPLRLGNEQFF
>TRBJ1-1|TRBV29-1
CSVERGPSFTEAFF
>TRBJ2-3|TRBV4-2
CASSQGAGQGSDTQYF
>TRBJ1-4|TRBV20-1
CSASDPLREKLFF
>TRBJ2-2|TRBV28
CASSLLSGENTGELFF
>TRBJ2-1|TRBV29-1
CSVEDLRPGPRGDEQFF
>TRBJ2-6|TRBV4-2
CASSQEFMGRPANVLTF
>TRBJ2-1|TRBV29-1
CSVEGGGGINEQFF
>TRBJ2-5|TRBV20-1
CSAGTSGRARETQYF
>TRBJ1-1|TRBV12-3/TRBV12-4
CASRNQMNTEAFF
>TRBJ1-5|TRBV20-1
CSAPLSGQGTYSNQPQHF
>TRBJ2-1|TRBV20-1
CSARDRRAGGIEQFF
>TRBJ2-6|TRBV7-6
CASSLLVAISGANVLTF
>TRBJ2-5|TRBV20-1
CSATSGDDQETQYF
>TRBJ2-7|TRBV28
CASGGAAYEQYF
>TRBJ2-3|TRBV2
CASRGGGSPADTQYF
>TRBJ2-2|TRBV5-5
CASSLLGGNTGELFF